This TCR beta chain was sequenced in a study of T cell responses to AZD1222 COVID-19 vaccine. Whole-study results and caveats: Sampling that yielded the repertoires occurred only after the peak T cell response. Spike regions recognized by vaccine-associated CD4 TCRs spanned the protein, led by 160-218 and 743-854.

Germline loops: CDR1 SGHDT, CDR2 YYEEEE. Trimming stripped 2 bases from V and 3 bases from J, with 11 bases between. CDR3 length: 14 residues. This clone was observed a few times. Its specificity is unknown. Sequencing was performed with immunoSEQ multiplex PCR; in TCRdb, only in-frame clones are kept and a portion is missing. The table records about 120,000 clones, approximately 90% of them present only once. This sample comprised peripheral blood, obtained on day 0 of AZD1222 vaccination. The sequence was obtained from an adult in good health. The genes are TRBV5-6 and TRBJ1-2; D is perhaps TRBD1 (5 bases). The DNA of the CDR3 is TGTGCCAGCAGCTTAAGTCCCAGGGACTATGGCTACACCTTC. Protein product: CASSLSPRDYGYTF.